This TCR beta chain was retrieved from a study of T cell clonality in common variable immunodeficiency. Findings and limits, study-wide: Fewer deletions and N-nucleotide insertions were reportedly seen in common variable immunodeficiency TCR beta sequences. CVID subjects shared fewer TCRbeta clones than healthy controls did. CVID subjects had higher TCRbeta clonality than healthy controls, most marked in about a third.

This clone was seen a handful of times. No antigen is known for it. Produced via immunoSEQ multiplex PCR; TCRdb's table is partial and in-frame only. Found here are about 3,400 clones, no singletons; the ten largest cover more than 20%. Caucasian heritage predominated among both patients and controls. What was sequenced was peripheral blood mononuclear cells. This receptor was identified in a human donor with common variable immunodeficiency.

The CDR3 reads CASSPYKKDYGYTF. The sequenced part of the CDR3 DNA is TGTGCCAGCTCACCCTATAAAAAAGACTATGGC. The chain combines TRBV18 with TRBJ1-2; D is uncertain. The observed sequence ends 3 residues before the CDR3 terminus, with the missing tail filled in from the germline J gene. The V and J ends lost 3 bases and 3 bases respectively, with 11 bases between them. Germline-derived CDR1 and CDR2 are KGHSH and LQKENI. This CDR3 contains 14 residues.